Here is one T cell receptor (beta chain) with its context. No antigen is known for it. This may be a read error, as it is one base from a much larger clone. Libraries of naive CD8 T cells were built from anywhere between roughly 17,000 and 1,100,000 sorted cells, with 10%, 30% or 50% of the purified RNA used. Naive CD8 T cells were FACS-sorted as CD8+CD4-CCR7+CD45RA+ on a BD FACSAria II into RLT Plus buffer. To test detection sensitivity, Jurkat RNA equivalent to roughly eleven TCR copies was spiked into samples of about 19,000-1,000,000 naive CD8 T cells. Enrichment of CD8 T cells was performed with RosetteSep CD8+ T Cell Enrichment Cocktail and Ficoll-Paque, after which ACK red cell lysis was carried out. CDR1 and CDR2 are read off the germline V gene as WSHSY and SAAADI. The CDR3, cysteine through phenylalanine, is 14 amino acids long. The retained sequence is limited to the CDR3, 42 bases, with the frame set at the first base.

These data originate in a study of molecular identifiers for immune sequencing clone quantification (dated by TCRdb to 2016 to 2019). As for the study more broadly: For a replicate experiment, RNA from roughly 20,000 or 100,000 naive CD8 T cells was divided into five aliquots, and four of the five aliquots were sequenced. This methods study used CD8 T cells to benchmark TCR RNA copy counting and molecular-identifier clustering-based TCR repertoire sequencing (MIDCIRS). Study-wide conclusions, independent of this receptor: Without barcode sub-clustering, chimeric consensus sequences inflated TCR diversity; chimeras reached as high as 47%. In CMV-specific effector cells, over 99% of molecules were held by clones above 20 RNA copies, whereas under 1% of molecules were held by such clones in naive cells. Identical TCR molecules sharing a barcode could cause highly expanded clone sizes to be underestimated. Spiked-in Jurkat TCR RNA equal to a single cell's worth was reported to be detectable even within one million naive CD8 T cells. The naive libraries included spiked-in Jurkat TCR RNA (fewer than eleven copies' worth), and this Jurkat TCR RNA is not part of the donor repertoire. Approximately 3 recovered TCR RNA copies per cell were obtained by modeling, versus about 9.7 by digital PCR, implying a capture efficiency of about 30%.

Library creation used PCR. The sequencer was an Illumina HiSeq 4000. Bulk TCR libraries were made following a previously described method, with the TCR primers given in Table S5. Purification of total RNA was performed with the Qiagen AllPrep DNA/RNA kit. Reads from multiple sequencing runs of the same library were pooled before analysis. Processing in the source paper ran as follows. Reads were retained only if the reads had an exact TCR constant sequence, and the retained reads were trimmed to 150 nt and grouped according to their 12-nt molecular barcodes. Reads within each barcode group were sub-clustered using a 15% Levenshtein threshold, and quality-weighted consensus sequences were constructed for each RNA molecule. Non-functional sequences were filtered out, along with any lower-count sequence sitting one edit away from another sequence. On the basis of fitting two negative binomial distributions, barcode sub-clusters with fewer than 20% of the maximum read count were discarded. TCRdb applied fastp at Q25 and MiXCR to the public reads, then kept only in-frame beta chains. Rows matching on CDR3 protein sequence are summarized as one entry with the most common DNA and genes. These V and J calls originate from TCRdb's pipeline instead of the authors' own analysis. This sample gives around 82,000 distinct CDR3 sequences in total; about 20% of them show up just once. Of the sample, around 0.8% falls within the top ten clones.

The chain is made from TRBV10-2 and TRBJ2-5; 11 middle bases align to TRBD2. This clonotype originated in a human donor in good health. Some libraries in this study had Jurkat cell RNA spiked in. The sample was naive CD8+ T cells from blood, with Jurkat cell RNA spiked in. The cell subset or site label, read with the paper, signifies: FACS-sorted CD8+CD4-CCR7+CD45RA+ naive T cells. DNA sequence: TGCACCAGCAGAGGGACTAGCGGTGATGGGGCCCAGTACTTC. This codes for CTSRGTSGDGAQYF.